The 26 T cell receptor beta chains below all came from one sample that was sequenced in a study of T cell responses to AZD1222 COVID-19 vaccine. TCRdb's copy holds only in-frame clones and misses some; the assay was immunoSEQ multiplex PCR. The sample yields under 130,000 clones, 90% to 95% seen once. The sample here was peripheral blood, taken on day 0 of AZD1222 vaccination. These receptors all come from an adult in good health.

This clone was picked up a small number of times. The chain employs TRBV11-3 and TRBJ2-2; 11 bases agree with TRBD2. This CDR3 has 15 residues. Germline-derived CDR1 and CDR2 are SGHNT and YENEEA. Trimming at V came to 8 bases and at J to 4 bases, leaving 6 bases not matched to a gene. The CDR3 nucleotides read TGTGCCAGCGTTAGCGGGGGGGCCAGCACCGGGGAGCTGTTTTTT. Amino acids: CASVSGGASTGELFF.

The CDR3 DNA reads TGTGCCAGCAGCGTAGAAAGGAACACTGAAGCTTTCTTT. The encoded protein is CASSVERNTEAFF. The chain joins TRBV9 to TRBJ1-1; unclear D gene. V lost 0 bases, J lost 1 base, and 4 bases lay in between. The germline gives CDR1 SGDLS, CDR2 YYNGEE. The CDR3 runs to 13 residues.

The chain combines TRBV6-5 with TRBJ1-1, with TRBD1 matching over 8 bases. The germline V gene encodes CDR1 MNHEY and CDR2 SVGAGI. J lost 4 bases, V lost 5 bases, and 6 bases had no gene match. The CDR3 extends over 14 amino acids. The chain's CDR3 is CASSITTGGTEAFF. As DNA, the CDR3 is TGTGCCAGCAGTATAACCACAGGGGGCACTGAAGCTTTCTTT.

The rearrangement uses TRBV24-1 and TRBJ1-3, with D uncertain. Germline-derived CDR1 and CDR2 are KGHDR and SFDVKD. The CDR3 spans 16 residues. Between the trimmed V and J ends, which lost 3 bases and 1 base, there was a span of 12 bases. CDR3 nucleotide sequence: TGTGCCACCAGTGATCGTAGCCCAAGGTCTGGAAACACCATATATTTT. Translating it yields CATSDRSPRSGNTIYF.

The sample holds one count of this clone. The chain is built from TRBV4-1 and TRBJ2-2; D uncertain. Trimming pared 3 bases from V and 3 bases from J, leaving 20 bases between. This CDR3 is built from 18 residues. Germline CDR1 reads MGHRA; CDR2 reads YSYEKL. Here the CDR3 reads CASSHLGVVGRHTGELFF. The CDR3 DNA is TGCGCCAGCAGCCATTTGGGTGTTGTTGGGCGCCACACCGGGGAGCTGTTTTTT.

On this clone itself: The CDR3 ends on some other residue instead of the conserved phenylalanine or tryptophan, so this is likely a read error. The DNA is left out, because the CDR3 cannot be placed on it with certainty; the CDR3 is given as TCRdb lists it. The CDR3 sequence: CATSGYRGPIEV. The chain has TRBV15 and TRBJ1-1; the table gives TRBD1 as D, unverified against the DNA. The CDR3 is 12 amino acids long, termini counted. Germline V lookup: CDR1 LNHNV, CDR2 YYDKDF (reference sequence).

The chain uses TRBV6-5 and TRBJ2-1; 8 bases are a match to TRBD2. V was clipped by 9 bases and J by 7 bases; unmatched bases: 5. The germline gives CDR1 MNHEY, CDR2 SVGAGI. The CDR3 spans 12 residues. The CDR3 is CASGSGINEQFF. Written as DNA, the CDR3 is TGTGCCAGTGGTAGCGGGATAAATGAGCAGTTCTTC.

This clone came up once. The V and J genes are TRBV28 and TRBJ2-1, with TRBD2 identical over 14 bases. The V segment lost 6 bases and the J segment 12 bases; nucleotides outside the gene matches: 13. The CDR3 length is 16 residues. The germline gives CDR1 MDHEN, CDR2 SYDVKM. The CDR3 loop reads CASRKLSGLAGVGQFF. Written as DNA, the CDR3 is TGTGCCAGCAGAAAACTTTCGGGACTAGCGGGAGTAGGGCAGTTCTTC.

CDR3: CASRELGSEQYF. In nucleotides, the CDR3 is TGTGCCAGCAGAGAACTAGGTTCCGAGCAGTACTTC. The chain links TRBV27 to TRBJ2-7; D might be TRBD2 (5 bases). The CDR3 runs to 12 residues. Germline CDR1 is MNHEY and CDR2 is SMNVEV (reference sequence). Trimming stripped 6 bases from V and 6 bases from J, with 12 bases between.

The V gene is TRBV4-2, the J gene TRBJ2-1; TRBD2 aligns across 11 bases. Germline lookup yields CDR1 LGHNA and CDR2 YNFKEQ. This CDR3 is built from 18 residues. V was clipped by 1 base and J by 4 bases; unmatched bases: 9. The CDR3 region is CASSQVFPGTSGYNEQFF. Written as DNA, the CDR3 is TGTGCCAGCAGCCAAGTATTCCCTGGGACTAGCGGATACAATGAGCAGTTCTTC.

This clone was seen a single time. The chain carries TRBV5-4 and TRBJ1-4, with TRBD1 identical over 9 bases. Germline CDR1 reads SGHNT; CDR2 reads YYREEE (reference sequence). The CDR3 has 15 amino acids. Trimming cost V 3 bases and J 5 bases; bases outside gene matches: 5. In DNA, the CDR3 is TGTGCCAGCAGCTCCCCCGGGACAGGGAATGAAAAACTGTTTTTT. This codes for CASSSPGTGNEKLFF.

CDR3 in DNA: TGTGCCAGCAGCTACCGTCGGACTAGTCGGAACACCGGGGAGCTGTTTTTT. Protein: CASSYRRTSRNTGELFF. The V and J genes are TRBV13 and TRBJ2-2; TRBD2 matches 7 bases. In germline, CDR1 is PRHDT, CDR2 FYEKMQ (reference sequence). The CDR3 runs 17 residues. The V segment lost 4 bases and the J segment 1 base; nucleotides outside the gene matches: 9.

V gene TRBV18 combines with J gene TRBJ2-2, with 8 bases aligning to TRBD1. The CDR3 totals 15 residues. J was trimmed by 7 bases and V by 0 bases; bases with no gene match: 4. CDR1 and CDR2 (germline): KGHSH, LQKENI. This CDR3 reads CASSPPGQGIGELFF. The CDR3 region has the DNA TGTGCCAGCTCACCACCTGGACAGGGTATCGGGGAGCTGTTTTTT.

This clone was picked up one time. V usage is TRBV12-5 and J usage is TRBJ1-1; D gene unclear. The CDR3 is made up of 15 amino acids. Germline loops: CDR1 LGHNT, CDR2 FRNRAP. Trimming removed 1 base from V and 8 bases from J, with 17 bases in between. The CDR3 coding sequence is TGTGCTAGTGGTTTGGAATACCTACAGAGACGCGAAGCTTTCTTT. It encodes CASGLEYLQRREAFF.

The chain combines TRBV6-5 with TRBJ1-2; TRBD1 is a possible D gene (6 bases). CDR1 is MNHEY and CDR2 is SVGAGI in the germline V gene. The CDR3 spans 13 residues. V lost 7 bases and J 8 bases, leaving 17 bases between the germline ends. DNA for the CDR3: TGTGCCAGCACCTGGGGGCCTTCAGGAGGCTACACCTTC. Its protein product is CASTWGPSGGYTF.

V is TRBV11-2 and J is TRBJ2-7; no clear D gene. Trimming removed 5 bases from V and 6 bases from J, with 11 bases in between. Germline V CDR1 and CDR2: SGHAT, FQNNGV. The CDR3 consists of 12 residues. CDR3 DNA sequence: TGTGCCAGCAGCCCCCCTGGCCGCGAGCAGTACTTC. Its protein is CASSPPGREQYF.

The V and J genes are TRBV24-1 and TRBJ2-7; 8 bases fit TRBD2. The CDR3 is 17 residues long. The trim removed 6 bases at V and 7 bases at J, leaving 19 bases unmatched. Germline V gene data show CDR1 as KGHDR and CDR2 as SFDVKD. The CDR3 coding sequence is TGTGCCACCAGTTCAAGTGGTACTAGCGGAGTCTTCTCGGAGCAGTACTTC. As protein: CATSSSGTSGVFSEQYF.

As DNA, the CDR3 is TGTGCCAGCAGCTTCGGCGGGGCCGGGAATACGCAGTATTTT. Translated, it gives CASSFGGAGNTQYF. The V and J genes are TRBV5-6 and TRBJ2-3; D perhaps matches TRBD2 (6 bases). With 2 bases removed from V and 7 bases from J, the gap between germline ends came to 14 bases. CDR1 and CDR2 from the germline V gene are SGHDT and YYEEEE. CDR3 length: 14 residues.

This chain uses TRBV5-4 with TRBJ1-3; D is unclear. The V and J ends lost 4 bases and 0 bases respectively, with 11 bases between them. Germline CDR1 SGHNT, CDR2 YYREEE (reference sequence). CDR3 length equals 15 residues. The CDR3 region is CASSPSSVSGNTIYF. The CDR3 DNA is TGTGCCAGCAGCCCCAGTTCAGTCTCTGGAAACACCATATATTTT.

The chain has TRBV4-3 and TRBJ1-3, with D uncertain. The CDR3 spans 15 residues. Trimming took 0 bases from V and 1 from J, leaving 7 bases between them. Germline V gene sequence: CDR1 LGHNA, CDR2 YSLEER. CDR3 loop: CASSQDRPSGNTIYF. CDR3 nucleotide sequence: TGCGCCAGCAGCCAAGATAGGCCTTCTGGAAACACCATATATTTT.

The chain has TRBV7-3 and TRBJ1-2, with D tentatively TRBD1 (6 bases). There are 14 residues in the CDR3. V lost 2 bases and J lost 2, with 9 bases in between. Germline CDR1 and CDR2: SGHTA and FQGTGA. The CDR3 DNA sequence: TGTGCCAGCAGCTTAGGGCAGGGGAACTATGGCTACACCTTC. It encodes CASSLGQGNYGYTF. Drawing the rest from reference TRBV7-3 and TRBJ1-2, the complete variable domain is GAGVSQTPSNKVTEKGKYVELRCDPISGHTALYWYRQSLGQGPEFLIYFQGTGAADDSGLPNDRFFAVRPEGSVSTLKIQRTERGDSAVYLCASSLGQGNYGYTFGSGTRLTVV.

The chain uses TRBV18 and TRBJ1-3, with a weak D call TRBD1 (5 bases). CDR1 is KGHSH and CDR2 is LQKENI in the germline V gene. The CDR3 extends over 17 amino acids. V was trimmed by 5 bases and J by 0 bases, leaving 17 bases between them. In DNA form, the CDR3 reads TGTGCCAGCTCAGACCAGGCCTACGGGGGCTCTGGAAACACCATATATTTT. This encodes CASSDQAYGGSGNTIYF.

The chain has TRBV6-5 and TRBJ2-1; D perhaps matches TRBD2 (5 bases). Between the trimmed V and J ends, which lost 6 bases and 4 bases, there was a span of 16 bases. Germline lookup yields CDR1 MNHEY and CDR2 SVGAGI. The CDR3 runs 15 residues. CDR3 coding DNA: TGTGCCAGCAGCCACGGACGGGAATCATACAATGAGCAGTTCTTC. Translating gives CASSHGRESYNEQFF.

The chain recombines TRBV27 with TRBJ2-1, with 7 bases that match TRBD1. This CDR3 is 16 amino acids long. After removal of 2 bases from V and 7 bases from J, the junction contained 11 bases not matched to a gene. Per the germline V gene, CDR1 is MNHEY and CDR2 is SMNVEV (reference sequence). Written as DNA, the CDR3 is TGTGCCAGCAGTTTAAGCCCGGCAGGGGGATTAAATGAGCAGTTCTTC. It codes for CASSLSPAGGLNEQFF.

The CDR3 nucleotides read TGCAGCGTTGATGCAGCAGGGGTTAACTATGGCTACACCTTC. Protein: CSVDAAGVNYGYTF. This rearrangement joins TRBV29-1 to TRBJ1-2; tentative D call: TRBD1 (6 bases). Deletions cut 3 bases from V and 1 base from J, with 12 bases between. The CDR3 has 14 residues. CDR1 is SQVTM and CDR2 is ANQGSEA in the germline V gene.

The rearrangement uses TRBV6-5 and TRBJ1-3; D uncertain. CDR1 and CDR2 from the germline V gene are MNHEY and SVGAGI. Trimming left V 6 bases short and J 2 bases short, with 14 bases between. This CDR3 region has 15 residues. This CDR3 reads CASRLFGATGNTIYF. For the CDR3, the DNA is TGTGCCAGCAGGCTATTCGGAGCAACTGGAAACACCATATATTTT.